These 10 T cell receptor delta chains originate from one sample sequenced in a study of delta chain sequences of gamma delta T cells. TCRdb applied CATT to the 5' RACE reads for clone calling. Of around 670 delta-chain clones in the sample, 36% were seen once. Sequencing used either unsorted cells or a sorted T cell fraction (not recorded which). The receptors derive from a human donor in good health.

The J gene was identified as TRDJ2, and no V gene was called. The CDR3 loop spans 11 amino acids. The CDR3 DNA reads as TGTGCTAGTGCTTTGACAGCACAACTCTTCTTT. Translated: CASALTAQLFF.

The V gene is TRDV2, the J gene TRDJ1; 13 nucleotides align to TRDD3. V shed 3 bases, J shed 1 base, and the junction held 28 bases outside the gene matches. Germline CDR1 and CDR2: GEAIGNYY and EKD. The CDR3 totals 24 residues. The CDR3 bases are TGTGCCTGTGACCCGCTTTGGTCCGGGACTGGGGGATACGCCTCCCCTCATTTCACCGATAAACTCATCTTT. This encodes CACDPLWSGTGGYASPHFTDKLIF.

This chain connects TRDV2 to TRDJ1; 12 bases map to TRDD3. The CDR3 contains 16 residues. Trimming took 4 bases from V and 4 from J; bases not matched to a gene: 9. Germline-derived CDR1 and CDR2 are GEAIGNYY and EKD. The CDR3 nucleotides are TGTGCCTGTGATCCTGTACTGGGGGATACCGGCGATAAACTCATCTTT. It codes for CACDPVLGDTGDKLIF.

The chain joins TRDV1 to TRDJ1; tentatively, D is TRDD3 (6 bases). The germline V gene has CDR1 TSWWSYY and CDR2 QGS. The CDR3 has 21 residues. V gave up 0 bases and J gave up 0 bases, with 26 bases separating them. The CDR3 sequence: CALGELGQTTGWGQYTDKLIF. The CDR3 DNA sequence: TGTGCTCTTGGGGAACTAGGCCAGACCACGGGCTGGGGTCAGTACACCGATAAACTCATCTTT.

In the case of this clone: With only one base between it and a far larger clone, this is likely a read error. Distinct nucleotide sequences in the sample also encode this CDR3. This chain connects TRDV2 to TRDJ1, with TRDD3 identical over 7 bases. This CDR3 comprises 17 residues. The germline gives CDR1 GEAIGNYY, CDR2 EKD. The chain's CDR3 is CACDTAEVGDHTDKLIF. The CDR3 DNA sequence: TGTGCCTGCGACACCGCGGAGGTGGGGGACCACACCGATAAACTCATCTTT.

The table lists this clone with a few counts. It is likely a read error: a sequence one base away is far more abundant. In the same sample, other DNA sequences code for this CDR3. The chain has TRDV2 and TRDJ1; 13 bases are shared with TRDD3. Unmatched junction bases numbered 17, after V lost 1 base and J lost 1 base. CDR3 length: 21 amino acids. The germline gives CDR1 GEAIGNYY, CDR2 EKD. The CDR3 region is CACDTVTGGYASPHFTDKLIF. The CDR3 DNA follows: TGTGCCTGTGACACTGTTACTGGGGGATACGCCTCCCCTCATTTCACCGATAAACTCATCTTT.

Judged by abundance, this clone is large. The chain's CDR3 is CACDTVALGDTHTDKLIF. The CDR3 DNA is TGTGCCTGTGACACCGTGGCCTTGGGGGATACGCATACCGATAAACTCATCTTT. The rearrangement uses TRDV2 and TRDJ1, with 11 bases aligning to TRDD3. The CDR3 is 18 amino acids. Germline V gene sequence: CDR1 GEAIGNYY, CDR2 EKD. Trimming removed 0 bases from V and 2 bases from J; junction bases left unmatched: 10.

Relative to its sample, this clone is hyperexpanded. In the same sample, other DNA sequences code for this CDR3. The chain couples TRAV38-2/DV8 to TRDJ1; TRDD3 agrees at 11 bases. J gave up 7 bases and V 0 bases, and 32 bases lay outside the gene matches. CDR1 TSESDYY and CDR2 QEAYKQQN come from the germline V gene. The length of the CDR3 is 24 residues. This CDR3 reads CAYRSGSRDPNRYWGIWTGGKLIF. CDR3 in DNA: TGTGCTTATAGGAGCGGGTCAAGAGATCCCAACCGATACTGGGGGATATGGACTGGCGGTAAACTCATCTTT.

Judged by abundance, this clone is medium-sized. The rearrangement joins TRDV2 to TRDJ1, with 7 bases matching TRDD3. CDR3 size: 16 residues. The germline V gene encodes CDR1 GEAIGNYY and CDR2 EKD. V lost 1 base and J lost 0; bases outside the gene matches: 7. CDR3 loop: CACDTLGDPYTDKLIF. The CDR3, as DNA: TGTGCCTGTGACACGTTGGGGGACCCATACACCGATAAACTCATCTTT.

This clone was detected only a few times. A far bigger clonotype differs at one base, so this is likely a read error. Other DNA variants within this sample encode the same CDR3. The chain recombines TRDV2 with TRDJ3, with 13 bases identical to TRDD3. Germline V gene sequence: CDR1 GEAIGNYY, CDR2 EKD. V dropped 1 base and J dropped 0; count of bases not matched to a gene: 8. The CDR3 is made up of 21 amino acids. CDR3 loop: CACDTVKLGDTSSWDTRQMFF. As DNA, the CDR3 is TGTGCCTGTGACACTGTAAAACTGGGGGATACGAGCTCCTGGGACACCCGACAGATGTTTTTC.